Below, 17 T cell receptor beta chains from the same sample are listed, as sequenced in a study of cytomegalovirus exposure and HLA in healthy donors. The PCR contained 60 Vbeta and 13 Jbeta primers. Sequencing used immunoSEQ multiplex PCR; TCRdb keeps in-frame clones, though not all of them. The data show about 90,000 clones, approximately 60% seen once. What was sequenced was PBMCs. The origin of the receptors is a woman in her twenties or thirties in good health and CMV-seropositive.

J is TRBJ2-1 and V is TRBV5-1; a possible D gene is TRBD2 (6 bases). This CDR3 region has 16 residues. V lost 4 bases to trimming and J lost 1 base, with 15 bases between them. In germline, CDR1 is SGHRS, CDR2 YFSETQ. Here the CDR3 DNA reads TGCGCCAGCAGCCCGACCGGGAGAGGGTCCTACAATGAGCAGTTCTTC. Amino acids: CASSPTGRGSYNEQFF. Using reference TRBV5-1 and TRBJ2-1 for the parts outside the CDR3, the full variable domain is KAGVTQTPRYLIKTRGQQVTLSCSPISGHRSVSWYQQTPGQGLQFLFEYFSETQRNKGNFPGRFSGRQFSNSRSEMNVSTLELGDSALYLCASSPTGRGSYNEQFFGPGTRLTVL.

This clone showed up just once. The chain couples TRBV12-5 to TRBJ1-6; 7 bases are a match to TRBD1. CDR1 LGHNT and CDR2 FRNRAP come from the germline V gene. The V gene end was trimmed by 1 base and the J gene end by 7 bases; junction bases not matched to a gene: 4. The CDR3 covers 15 residues. DNA for the CDR3: TGTGCTAGTGGTTTGGGGGGACAGTTAAATTCACCCCTCCACTTT. This codes for CASGLGGQLNSPLHF.

For this clone: The same CDR3 is also encoded by other DNA sequences in this sample. The rearrangement joins TRBV4-2 to TRBJ1-4; D may be TRBD1 (6 bases). The CDR3 is 14 residues long. Trimming removed 1 base at V and 5 bases at J, with 8 bases between. Germline-derived CDR1 and CDR2 are LGHNA and YNFKEQ. The CDR3 loop reads CASSQGTGNEKLFF. In DNA, the CDR3 is TGTGCCAGCAGCCAAGGTACAGGGAATGAAAAACTGTTTTTT.

J is TRBJ2-2 and V is TRBV5-8; 9 bases agree with TRBD2. The junction had 13 bases not matched to a gene; V was cut back by 1 base and J by 0 bases. The CDR3 totals 20 residues. CDR1 is SGHTS and CDR2 is YDEGEE in the germline V gene. The CDR3 bases are TGTGCCAGCAGCTTGATATGGATAGCGGGGGACTCCTCGAACACCGGGGAGCTGTTTTTT. This encodes CASSLIWIAGDSSNTGELFF.

This clone occurred a few times. The junction differs from germline at one of its ends, possibly a read error. The chain links TRBV10-3 to TRBJ2-1; D perhaps matches TRBD2 (6 bases). The CDR3 covers 15 residues. Germline V gene lookup returns CDR1 ENHRY and CDR2 SYGVKD. The chain's CDR3 is CAIMGPGDSNNEQFF. CDR3 nucleotides: TGTGCCATCATGGGTCCCGGGGACTCCAACAATGAGCAGTTCTTC.

The J gene is TRBJ1-3, the V gene TRBV5-4, with TRBD1 matching 7 bases. V lost 3 bases, J lost 6 bases, and 6 bases stayed unmatched. This CDR3 has 14 residues. Per the germline V gene, CDR1 is SGHNT and CDR2 is YYREEE (reference sequence). The CDR3 here is CASSSYDRENTIYF. CDR3 sequence (DNA): TGTGCCAGCAGCTCCTACGACAGGGAAAACACCATATATTTT.

Here the CDR3 reads CASSPFLGKNTEAFF. In nucleotides, the CDR3 is TGTGCCAGCAGCCCCTTTCTGGGCAAGAACACTGAAGCTTTCTTT. The rearrangement links TRBV7-2 to TRBJ1-1; D ambiguous. The CDR3 contains 15 residues. V lost 5 bases and J 1 base, leaving 14 bases between the germline ends. Germline CDR1 and CDR2: SGHTA and FQGNSA.

The rearrangement links TRBV4-1 to TRBJ1-1; TRBD1 might be the D (5 bases). The CDR3 is made up of 13 amino acids. Germline lookup yields CDR1 MGHRA and CDR2 YSYEKL. V dropped 0 bases and J dropped 5 bases, with 7 bases sitting between them. The CDR3 sequence is CASSQDRDTEAFF. As DNA, the CDR3 is TGCGCCAGCAGCCAAGACAGGGATACTGAAGCTTTCTTT.

In this sample, this clone turned up a few times. J is TRBJ1-2 and V is TRBV6-5; D ambiguous. V lost 10 bases and J 4 bases, leaving 22 bases between the germline ends. The CDR3 is 15 residues long. The germline gives CDR1 MNHEY, CDR2 SVGAGI. The CDR3 DNA reads TGTGCCATCCGAACCTCTGGGGTGGGGAGCTATGGCTACACCTTC. Translating gives CAIRTSGVGSYGYTF.

This clone was counted only a few times. The chain is built from TRBV7-2 and TRBJ1-1; TRBD1 matches at 7 bases. The CDR3 loop spans 12 amino acids. The V gene end was trimmed by 1 base and the J gene end by 10 bases; junction bases not matched to a gene: 3. In germline, CDR1 is SGHTA, CDR2 FQGNSA. CDR3 sequence: CASSLETGRAFF. The CDR3 DNA reads as TGTGCCAGCAGCTTAGAGACAGGGAGAGCTTTCTTT.

This clone turned up a few times. The rearrangement joins TRBV6-5 to TRBJ1-2; D remains ambiguous. Germline CDR1 is MNHEY and CDR2 is SVGAGI. V was cut by 4 bases and J by 4 bases, with 10 bases left in between. The CDR3 is made up of 13 amino acids. The CDR3 DNA reads TGTGCCAGCAGTTTGACACAGACCTATGGCTACACCTTC. Its protein is CASSLTQTYGYTF.

The V call is TRBV19, the J call TRBJ1-6; perhaps TRBD1 as D (6 bases). Germline CDR1 LNHDA, CDR2 SQIVND (reference sequence). The CDR3 is made up of 16 amino acids. The V end lost 5 bases, the J end lost 11 bases, and 22 bases lay between the germline ends. This CDR3 reads CASSVKLTGARAPLHF. The CDR3 coding sequence is TGTGCCAGTAGTGTAAAGCTGACAGGAGCCAGGGCACCCCTCCACTTT.

The chain is built from TRBV6-1 and TRBJ2-3; D may be TRBD2 (5 bases). This CDR3 has 15 amino acids. Deletions cut 1 base from V and 2 bases from J, with 10 bases between. The germline gives CDR1 MNHNS, CDR2 SASEGT. CDR3 nucleotides: TGTGCCAGCAGTGAAGACCCAGCGGCCACAGATACGCAGTATTTT. This gives the protein CASSEDPAATDTQYF.

The rearrangement joins TRBV13 to TRBJ2-2; TRBD2 agrees at 9 bases. The CDR3 is 19 residues long. Per germline, CDR1 PRHDT and CDR2 FYEKMQ (reference sequence). The V and J ends lost 5 bases and 6 bases, in that order; junction bases with no gene match: 19. CDR3 sequence (DNA): TGTGCCAGCAGCCGAGGGGTAGCGGGGGCCTTGTTCAGGGCCGGGGAGCTGTTTTTT. Translated: CASSRGVAGALFRAGELFF.

This chain links TRBV6-5 with TRBJ1-5; possibly TRBD1 for D (6 bases). The germline CDR1 and CDR2 sequences are MNHEY and SVGAGI. The ends were cut back, 2 bases at V and 4 bases at J, with 9 bases in the middle. CDR3 size: 14 residues. The CDR3 is CASSYLDSNQPQHF. The DNA of the CDR3 is TGTGCCAGCAGTTACCTGGACAGTAATCAGCCCCAGCATTTT.

This clone appeared a few times. The V and J genes are TRBV18 and TRBJ2-5, with D hard to call. V shed 2 bases and J shed 3 bases, with 10 bases lying between them. This CDR3 comprises 14 residues. Germline V CDR1 and CDR2: KGHSH, LQKENI. The CDR3 region has the DNA TGTGCCAGCTCACCAGAGGAAACCAAAGAGACCCAGTACTTC. Its translation: CASSPEETKETQYF.

This clone was detected only a few times. The chain couples TRBV11-2 to TRBJ2-1; 11 positions agree with TRBD2. The V gene's germline CDR1 is SGHAT and CDR2 FQNNGV. V shed 7 bases and J 8 bases; nucleotides not matched to a gene: 7. There are 14 residues in the CDR3. In nucleotides, the CDR3 is TGTGCCAGCATCACTAGCGGGGGATCCTATGAGCAGTTCTTC. It is translated as CASITSGGSYEQFF.